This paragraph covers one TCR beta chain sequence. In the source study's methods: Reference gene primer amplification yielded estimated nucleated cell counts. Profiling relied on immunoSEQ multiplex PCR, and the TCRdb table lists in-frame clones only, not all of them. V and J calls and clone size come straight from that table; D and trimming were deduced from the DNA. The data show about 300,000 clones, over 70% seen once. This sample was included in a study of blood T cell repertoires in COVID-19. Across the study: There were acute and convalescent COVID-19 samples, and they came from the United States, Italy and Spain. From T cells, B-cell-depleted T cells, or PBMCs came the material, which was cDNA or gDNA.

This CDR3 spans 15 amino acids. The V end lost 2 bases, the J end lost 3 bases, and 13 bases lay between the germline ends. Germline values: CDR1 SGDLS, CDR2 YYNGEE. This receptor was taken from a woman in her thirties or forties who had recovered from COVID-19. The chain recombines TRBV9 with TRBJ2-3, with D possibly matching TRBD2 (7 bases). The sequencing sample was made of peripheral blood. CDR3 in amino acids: CASSVGGRWTDTQYF. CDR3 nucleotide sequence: TGTGCCAGCAGCGTCGGGGGGCGTTGGACAGATACGCAGTATTTT.